These 6 T cell receptor beta chains came from one sample sequenced in a study of OX40 agonist ivuxolimab in advanced cancers. The assay was immunoSEQ multiplex PCR, and TCRdb's table has in-frame clones only and misses some. The data show 15,000 to 20,000 clones, 73% seen once. Material: CD4+ or CD8+ T cells sorted from blood, obtained in a trial of the OX40 agonist ivuxolimab. The receptors derive from an adult with an advanced solid tumor such as melanoma, head and neck, liver or kidney cancer.

The rearrangement joins TRBV2 to TRBJ2-7, with D possibly matching TRBD1 (9 bases). Per the germline V gene, CDR1 is SNHLY and CDR2 is FYNNEI. CDR3 size: 14 residues. Between the trimmed V and J ends, which lost 8 bases and 3 bases, there was a span of 17 bases. The CDR3 loop reads CASREGDRVYEQYF. The CDR3 coding sequence is TGTGCCAGCCGGGAGGGGGACAGGGTCTACGAGCAGTACTTC.

The V call is TRBV6-1, the J call TRBJ2-7, with 7 positions matching TRBD1. The germline V gene has CDR1 MNHNS and CDR2 SASEGT. J was trimmed by 2 bases and V by 6 bases; bases with no gene match: 10. The CDR3 is 15 amino acids. The DNA of the CDR3 is TGTGCCAGCAGCTTCCGGGACAGTGGGGCCTACGAGCAGTACTTC. Encoded protein: CASSFRDSGAYEQYF.

The J gene is TRBJ2-7, the V gene TRBV6-4; tentative D call: TRBD1 (6 bases). The V end was cut by 10 bases, the J end by 9 bases, with 25 bases between. Germline V gene sequence: CDR1 MRHNA, CDR2 SNTAGT. This CDR3 contains 14 residues. CDR3 DNA: TGTGCCACTCATCAGACAGGTTTATCTCGTCGGCAGTACTTC. Its translation is CATHQTGLSRRQYF.

The chain has TRBV29-1 and TRBJ2-1, with TRBD1 identical over 7 bases. This CDR3 is 13 amino acids long. The J segment lost 4 bases and the V segment lost 6 bases, leaving 6 bases of the junction unmatched. The germline gives CDR1 SQVTM, CDR2 ANQGSEA. CDR3 in DNA: TGCAGCGTCTCAGGGGGTTTGTACAATGAGCAGTTCTTC. Residues: CSVSGGLYNEQFF.

The gene calls are TRBV4-3 and TRBJ1-3, with unresolved D. The V end lost 0 bases, the J end lost 4 bases, and 13 bases lay between the germline ends. CDR1 is LGHNA, CDR2 YSLEER, per germline. This CDR3 contains 16 residues. In nucleotides, the CDR3 is TGCGCCAGCAGCCAAGACTCCGTAGGGCCCGGAAACACCATATATTTT. Translating gives CASSQDSVGPGNTIYF.

The chain recombines TRBV11-2 with TRBJ2-5; 8 bases map to TRBD1. The CDR3 contains 15 residues. Trimming at V came to 2 bases and at J to 5 bases, leaving 7 bases not matched to a gene. Germline lookup yields CDR1 SGHAT and CDR2 FQNNGV. In nucleotides, the CDR3 is TGTGCCAGCAGCTTATGGGGACGACAGGGGGAGACCCAGTACTTC. Translated: CASSLWGRQGETQYF.